This entry features one T cell receptor beta chain sequence. Unmatched junction bases numbered 5, after V lost 5 bases and J lost 7 bases. The CDR3 consists of 13 residues. Germline lookup yields CDR1 SGHVS and CDR2 FNYEAQ. Profiled with immunoSEQ multiplex PCR; TCRdb holds only in-frame clones, not every one. The top ten clones hold about 0.21% of a sample with over 75,000 clones, approximately 94% of them seen once. The data were obtained in a study of technical replicates of blood from a few donors. This receptor was taken from a human donor in good health. V gene TRBV7-6 combines with J gene TRBJ2-1, with 7 bases aligning to TRBD2. Sample: T cells isolated from PBMCs. DNA for the CDR3: TGTGCCAGCAGCAGCGGGGCTTTAAATGAGCAGTTCTTC. Translation gives CASSSGALNEQFF.